These 30 T cell receptor beta chains were sequenced from one sample in a study of cytomegalovirus exposure and HLA in healthy donors. Use of 60 Vbeta and 13 Jbeta primers characterized the PCR. Using immunoSEQ multiplex PCR, the repertoire was profiled, and TCRdb retains in-frame clones only, with some absent. Of fewer than 200,000 clones in the sample, approximately 82% were seen once. The sequencing input was PBMCs. Receptor source: a girl aged 2-15 years in good health and CMV-seropositive.

In this sample, this clone turned up a few times. V gene TRBV6-1 combines with J gene TRBJ2-3; 9 bases are a match to TRBD2. The V and J ends lost 1 base and 12 bases, in that order; junction bases with no gene match: 8. From germline, CDR1 is MNHNS and CDR2 SASEGT. This CDR3 spans 14 amino acids. This CDR3 reads CASSEGLAGRAQYF. The CDR3 DNA reads as TGTGCCAGCAGTGAAGGGCTAGCGGGGAGGGCACAGTATTTT.

The chain is built from TRBV29-1 and TRBJ2-1, with TRBD1 identical over 8 bases. Germline CDR1 SQVTM, CDR2 ANQGSEA. V lost 4 bases and J lost 8; bases outside the gene matches: 10. This CDR3 contains 14 residues. The CDR3 sequence: CSVVVAGGIDEQFF. For the CDR3, the DNA is TGCAGCGTTGTGGTGGCAGGGGGCATCGATGAGCAGTTCTTC.

This clone came up a few times. V gene TRBV2 combines with J gene TRBJ1-1; TRBD1 matches at 9 bases. V was pared by 6 bases and J by 4 bases, with 6 bases of the junction left unmatched. This CDR3 comprises 14 residues. From germline, CDR1 is SNHLY and CDR2 FYNNEI. CDR3 DNA sequence: TGTGCCAGCAGCGATACAGGGGGCGGCACTGAAGCTTTCTTT. It yields the protein CASSDTGGGTEAFF.

This clone was recorded only once. The V call is TRBV6-5, the J call TRBJ1-2, with 8 bases matching TRBD1. V trimming: 4 bases; J trimming: 6 bases; junction bases outside the gene matches: 10. Germline lookup yields CDR1 MNHEY and CDR2 SVGAGI. There are 15 residues in the CDR3. CDR3 protein: CASSSPRTGSHGYTF. CDR3 coding DNA: TGTGCCAGCAGTTCCCCCCGGACAGGGTCCCATGGCTACACCTTC.

The V and J genes are TRBV19 and TRBJ1-1, with 8 bases fitting TRBD1. CDR1 is LNHDA, CDR2 SQIVND, per germline (reference sequence). The CDR3 sequence is 13 residues long. Losses at the gene ends were 8 bases for V and 2 bases for J; bases not matched to a gene: 4. DNA of the CDR3: TGTGCCAGTTCACAGGGGGTCAACACTGAAGCTTTCTTT. It yields the protein CASSQGVNTEAFF.

This chain uses TRBV5-1 with TRBJ1-6; D gene unclear. This CDR3 has 12 residues. Germline loops: CDR1 SGHRS, CDR2 YFSETQ. The V and J ends lost 0 bases and 13 bases respectively, with 8 bases between them. CDR3 in amino acids: CASSLDTGPLHF. DNA of the CDR3: TGCGCCAGCAGCTTGGATACGGGGCCCCTCCACTTT.

V usage is TRBV6-5 and J usage is TRBJ2-5; TRBD2 aligns across 9 bases. TRBJ2-7 matches the DNA end more closely, so the J call is doubtful. The germline CDR1 and CDR2 sequences are MNHEY and SVGAGI. The CDR3 is 15 residues long. The CDR3 protein is CASRTGTSPTYEQYF. CDR3 nucleotides: TGTGCCAGCAGAACCGGGACTAGCCCTACCTACGAGCAGTACTTC.

This chain links TRBV6-5 with TRBJ2-7; 9 positions match TRBD1. The CDR3 is 15 amino acids. Germline-derived CDR1 and CDR2 are MNHEY and SVGAGI. The V and J ends lost 5 bases and 6 bases, in that order; junction bases with no gene match: 11. CDR3 loop: CASSPRPGTGIEQYF. The CDR3 DNA follows: TGTGCCAGCAGTCCGCGTCCCGGGACAGGGATCGAGCAGTACTTC.

A few counts support this clone. This chain uses TRBV5-1 with TRBJ2-7; D is perhaps TRBD1 (6 bases). CDR3 length: 14 residues. Germline CDR1 SGHRS, CDR2 YFSETQ. V was cut by 2 bases and J by 0 bases, with 9 bases left in between. The CDR3 DNA sequence: TGCGCCAGCAGCTTAAGGACAGACTCCTACGAGCAGTACTTC. Its protein product is CASSLRTDSYEQYF.

J is TRBJ1-5 and V is TRBV19; 7 nucleotides line up with TRBD1. Germline loops: CDR1 LNHDA, CDR2 SQIVND (reference sequence). Trimming took 3 bases from V and 5 from J; bases not matched to a gene: 10. The CDR3 sequence is 16 residues long. CDR3: CASSMINRDSYQPQHF. The CDR3 coding sequence is TGTGCCAGTAGTATGATAAACCGGGACAGCTATCAGCCCCAGCATTTT.

This clone was observed once. The chain recombines TRBV5-1 with TRBJ1-2, with D possibly being TRBD1 (5 bases). CDR1 SGHRS and CDR2 YFSETQ come from the germline V gene. V lost 4 bases to trimming and J lost 5 bases, with 21 bases between them. The CDR3 spans 16 residues. The CDR3 reads CASSAFQTGTTYGYTF. The CDR3 nucleotides read TGCGCCAGCAGCGCTTTCCAAACAGGAACTACATATGGCTACACCTTC.

This clone was detected a few times. The genes are TRBV5-4 and TRBJ1-1, with no clear D. The CDR3 is 13 residues long. Germline assignment: CDR1 SGHNT and CDR2 YYREEE (reference sequence). The V end was cut by 0 bases, the J end by 7 bases, with 10 bases between. CDR3 sequence: CASSLVGVVEAFF. As DNA, the CDR3 is TGTGCCAGCAGCTTGGTCGGGGTCGTTGAAGCTTTCTTT.

The chain is built from TRBV9 and TRBJ2-2; 11 positions match TRBD2. The junction had 2 bases not matched to a gene; V was cut back by 3 bases and J by 1 base. Germline V gene sequence: CDR1 SGDLS, CDR2 YYNGEE. This CDR3 is 16 amino acids long. This CDR3 reads CASSDTSGGNTGELFF. DNA for the CDR3: TGTGCCAGCAGCGACACTAGCGGGGGGAACACCGGGGAGCTGTTTTTT.

This clone was detected only once. This rearrangement joins TRBV28 to TRBJ2-2; tentative D call: TRBD1 (6 bases). The V end lost 4 bases, the J end lost 0 bases, and 12 bases lay between the germline ends. This CDR3 contains 16 residues. Germline V lookup: CDR1 MDHEN, CDR2 SYDVKM. DNA of the CDR3: TGTGCCAGCAGTTCAACCGGGACACCGAACACCGGGGAGCTGTTTTTT. This translates into CASSSTGTPNTGELFF.

V and J are TRBV19 and TRBJ1-1, with 8 bases lining up with TRBD1. Germline assignment: CDR1 LNHDA and CDR2 SQIVND (reference sequence). Trimming at V came to 7 bases and at J to 3 bases, leaving 10 bases not matched to a gene. The CDR3 is 15 residues long. The CDR3 DNA sequence: TGTGCCAGTAACGCCGCGACAGGGGTCCACACTGAAGCTTTCTTT. Its translation: CASNAATGVHTEAFF.

The chain is built from TRBV18 and TRBJ1-5; D unclear. The CDR3 is 14 amino acids. The ends were cut back, 5 bases at V and 7 bases at J, with 15 bases in the middle. The germline V gene encodes CDR1 KGHSH and CDR2 LQKENI. The CDR3 bases are TGTGCCAGCTCAGGGCTGGATAACCCACAGCCCCAGCATTTT. Protein sequence: CASSGLDNPQPQHF.

The chain employs TRBV30 and TRBJ2-1, with TRBD2 matching over 9 bases. Germline V gene data show CDR1 as GTSNPN and CDR2 as SVGIG (reference sequence). This CDR3 has 13 residues. V lost 5 bases and J lost 6; bases outside the gene matches: 5. CDR3 sequence (DNA): TGTGCCTGGTGGGGACTAGCTCTCAATGAGCAGTTCTTC. This translates into CAWWGLALNEQFF. Complete variable domain (other parts from reference TRBV30 and TRBJ2-1): SQTIHQWPATLVQPVGSPLSLECTVEGTSNPNLYWYRQAAGRGLQLLFYSVGIGQISSEVPQNLSASRPQDRQFILSSKKLLLSDSGFYLCAWWGLALNEQFFGPGTRLTVL.

The chain joins TRBV10-2 to TRBJ2-2; 12 bases are a match to TRBD1. V dropped 3 bases and J dropped 15; count of bases not matched to a gene: 14. Germline V gene sequence: CDR1 WSHSY, CDR2 SAAADI. This CDR3 has 16 residues. CDR3 protein: CASSDPGQGAVGQLFF. DNA of the CDR3: TGCGCCAGCAGTGACCCGGGACAGGGGGCGGTAGGGCAGTTGTTTTTT.

The chain has TRBV11-2 and TRBJ2-1, with 15 bases that match TRBD2. After removal of 4 bases from V and 6 bases from J, the junction contained 4 bases not matched to a gene. Germline V CDR1 and CDR2: SGHAT, FQNNGV. The CDR3 sequence is 16 residues long. The CDR3 sequence is CASSWAGLAGGNEQFF. The CDR3, as DNA: TGTGCCAGCAGCTGGGCGGGACTAGCGGGAGGCAATGAGCAGTTCTTC. The full variable domain, with the rest looked up from reference TRBV11-2 and TRBJ2-1, is EAGVAQSPRYKIIEKRQSVAFWCNPISGHATLYWYQQILGQGPKLLIQFQNNGVVDDSQLPKDRFSAERLKGVDSTLKIQPAKLEDSAVYLCASSWAGLAGGNEQFFGPGTRLTVL.

This clone was found a few times. The CDR3 reads CASSAADRGWEAFF. The CDR3 nucleotides are TGTGCCAGCAGCGCGGCGGATCGGGGGTGGGAAGCTTTCTTT. V gene TRBV6-1 combines with J gene TRBJ1-1; D might be TRBD1 (5 bases). From germline, CDR1 is MNHNS and CDR2 SASEGT. This CDR3 has 14 residues. V was pared by 6 bases and J by 8 bases, with 19 bases between.

The chain employs TRBV7-2 and TRBJ1-1; 10 nucleotides line up with TRBD1. Trimming at V came to 5 bases and at J to 7 bases, leaving 10 bases not matched to a gene. CDR3 length: 15 amino acids. CDR1 is SGHTA and CDR2 is FQGNSA in the germline V gene. The CDR3 region has the DNA TGTGCCAGCAGCCCCCGGACAGGGGGTCATAATGAAGCTTTCTTT. Protein product: CASSPRTGGHNEAFF.

In nucleotides, the CDR3 is TGTGCCAGCAGCCAAGATATAGGGGAGGACACCGGGGAGCTGTTTTTT. Residues: CASSQDIGEDTGELFF. The chain carries TRBV4-2 and TRBJ2-2; D is perhaps TRBD2 (6 bases). This CDR3 spans 16 amino acids. V lost 0 bases and J 3 bases, leaving 11 bases between the germline ends. Germline V CDR1 and CDR2: LGHNA, YNFKEQ.

The chain links TRBV7-3 to TRBJ1-1; a possible D gene is TRBD1 (6 bases). CDR1 is SGHTA, CDR2 FQGTGA, per germline. V lost 4 bases to trimming and J lost 4 bases, with 22 bases between them. The CDR3 contains 17 residues. CDR3 sequence reads: CASSSGRAGPQGTEAFF. CDR3 DNA: TGTGCCAGCAGCTCTGGCAGGGCAGGGCCACAGGGCACTGAAGCTTTCTTT.

This clone was detected a few times. V gene TRBV4-1 combines with J gene TRBJ1-5; 8 bases fit TRBD1. The CDR3 consists of 16 residues. After removal of 2 bases from V and 2 bases from J, the junction contained 5 bases not matched to a gene. From germline, CDR1 is MGHRA and CDR2 YSYEKL. DNA for the CDR3: TGCGCCAGCAGCCAAAAGGACAGGGACGGCAATCAGCCCCAGCATTTT. Residues: CASSQKDRDGNQPQHF.

The DNA for the CDR3 is TGCGCCAGCAGCCCGGGACTAGCGGGAGGCCAAGCCAAAAACATTCAGTACTTC. It translates to CASSPGLAGGQAKNIQYF. The chain carries TRBV4-1 and TRBJ2-4, with 15 bases lining up with TRBD2. The CDR3 contains 18 residues. The trim removed 4 bases at V and 0 bases at J, leaving 4 bases unmatched. Germline values: CDR1 MGHRA, CDR2 YSYEKL.

J is TRBJ2-1 and V is TRBV27, with a tentative D call TRBD2 (6 bases). The germline CDR1 and CDR2 sequences are MNHEY and SMNVEV (reference sequence). This CDR3 is built from 15 residues. V lost 2 bases and J lost 0, with 8 bases in between. For the CDR3, the DNA is TGTGCCAGCAGTTTAACGGGGGTCTCCTACAATGAGCAGTTCTTC. Its translation: CASSLTGVSYNEQFF.

The chain joins TRBV13 to TRBJ1-1; D is possibly TRBD1 (6 bases). The CDR3 has 13 amino acids. Germline loops: CDR1 PRHDT, CDR2 FYEKMQ (reference sequence). Trimming pared 2 bases from V and 5 bases from J, leaving 9 bases between. This chain's CDR3 is CASSLRGGTEAFF. DNA of the CDR3: TGTGCCAGCAGCTTAAGAGGGGGTACTGAAGCTTTCTTT.

The chain employs TRBV28 and TRBJ2-3; 9 positions match TRBD1. V trimming: 4 bases; J trimming: 0 bases; junction bases outside the gene matches: 5. CDR3 length: 16 amino acids. From germline, CDR1 is MDHEN and CDR2 SYDVKM. In nucleotides, the CDR3 is TGTGCCAGCAGTTCAGGGACAGGGCTGAGCACAGATACGCAGTATTTT. It yields the protein CASSSGTGLSTDTQYF.

This chain uses TRBV4-2 with TRBJ2-2; the D gene is possibly TRBD1 (6 bases). The V gene's germline CDR1 is LGHNA and CDR2 YNFKEQ. CDR3 length: 15 amino acids. The germline V and J ends were trimmed by 0 bases and 3 bases, with 8 bases remaining between them. The CDR3 loop reads CASSQEGADTGELFF. In DNA form, the CDR3 reads TGTGCCAGCAGCCAAGAGGGGGCGGACACCGGGGAGCTGTTTTTT.

The V gene is TRBV11-1, the J gene TRBJ2-5, with 10 bases fitting TRBD2. From germline, CDR1 is SGHAT and CDR2 FQDESV (reference sequence). The CDR3 has 17 residues. The J segment lost 2 bases and the V segment lost 2 bases, leaving 8 bases of the junction unmatched. The CDR3 reads CASSLRSGGAAQETQYF. CDR3 bases: TGTGCCAGCAGCTTAAGGAGCGGGGGGGCGGCACAAGAGACCCAGTACTTC. Drawing the rest from reference TRBV11-1 and TRBJ2-5, the complete variable domain is EAEVAQSPRYKITEKSQAVAFWCDPISGHATLYWYRQILGQGPELLVQFQDESVVDDSQLPKDRFSAERLKGVDSTLKIQPAELGDSAMYLCASSLRSGGAAQETQYFGPGTRLLVL.